This T cell receptor (beta chain) was retrieved from a study of shared clonotypes between healthy human individuals. There are 17 residues in the CDR3. Germline assignment: CDR1 SEHNR and CDR2 FQNEAQ (reference sequence). The V gene lost 1 base and the J gene lost 4 bases, with 16 bases spanning the gap. Generated by immunoSEQ multiplex PCR, the TCRdb table keeps only in-frame clones and is missing some. This repertoire shows hundreds of thousands of clones, 70% to 80% found once; its top ten account for around 12%. The origin of this receptor is a woman in her 40s in good health. Some clones in this sample may be carry-over from other donors' samples. The specimen sequenced was PBMCs. This rearrangement joins TRBV7-9 to TRBJ1-4; unclear D gene. CDR3: CASSLEIGGSYNEKLFF. The CDR3 coding sequence is TGTGCCAGCAGCTTAGAAATTGGCGGTTCTTATAATGAAAAACTGTTTTTT.